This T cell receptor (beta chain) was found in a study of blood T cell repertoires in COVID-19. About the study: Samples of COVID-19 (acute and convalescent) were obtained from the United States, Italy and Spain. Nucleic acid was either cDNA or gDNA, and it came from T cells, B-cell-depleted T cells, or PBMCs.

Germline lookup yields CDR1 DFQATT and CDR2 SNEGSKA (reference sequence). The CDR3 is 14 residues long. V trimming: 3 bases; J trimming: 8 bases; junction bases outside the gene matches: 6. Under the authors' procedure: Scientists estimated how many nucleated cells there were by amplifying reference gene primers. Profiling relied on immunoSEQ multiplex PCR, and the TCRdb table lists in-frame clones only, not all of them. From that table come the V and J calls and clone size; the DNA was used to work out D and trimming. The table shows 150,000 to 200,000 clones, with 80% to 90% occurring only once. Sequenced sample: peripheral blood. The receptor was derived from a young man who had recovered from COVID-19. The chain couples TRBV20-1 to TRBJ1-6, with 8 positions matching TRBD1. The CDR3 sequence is CSASFQGADSPLHF. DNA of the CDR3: TGCAGTGCTAGTTTCCAGGGGGCTGATTCACCCCTCCACTTT.